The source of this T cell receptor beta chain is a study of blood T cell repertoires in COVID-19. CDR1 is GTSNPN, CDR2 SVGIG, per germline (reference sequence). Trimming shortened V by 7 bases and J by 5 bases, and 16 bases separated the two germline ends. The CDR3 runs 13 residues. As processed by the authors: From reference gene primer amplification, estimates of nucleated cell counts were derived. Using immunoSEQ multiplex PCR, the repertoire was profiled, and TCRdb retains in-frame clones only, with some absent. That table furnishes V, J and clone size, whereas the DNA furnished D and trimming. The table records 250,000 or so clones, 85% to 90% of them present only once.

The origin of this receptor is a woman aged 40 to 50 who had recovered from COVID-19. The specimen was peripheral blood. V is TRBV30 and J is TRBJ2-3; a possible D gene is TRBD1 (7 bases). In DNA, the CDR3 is TGTGCCTCCGGGGGACAGCATGGAGATACGCAGTATTTT. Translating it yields CASGGQHGDTQYF.